One sample yielded the 24 T cell receptor beta chains listed below, sequenced in a study of blood T cell repertoires in COVID-19. Profiling relied on immunoSEQ multiplex PCR, and the TCRdb table lists in-frame clones only, not all of them. The sample includes over 90,000 clones, roughly 70% seen only once; the top ten take roughly 4%. The sample was peripheral blood. Receptor source: a man in his 70s with COVID-19, enrolled during active disease.

This chain connects TRBV7-9 to TRBJ1-3; D might be TRBD1 (5 bases). The germline V and J ends were trimmed by 1 base and 4 bases, with 11 bases remaining between them. CDR1 and CDR2 from the germline V gene are SEHNR and FQNEAQ (reference sequence). This CDR3 comprises 15 residues. CDR3 in amino acids: CASSLDLRAGNTIYF. The CDR3 region has the DNA TGTGCCAGCAGCTTAGATCTCAGGGCGGGAAACACCATATATTTT.

The chain couples TRBV11-2 to TRBJ2-1, with a weak D call TRBD2 (6 bases). Germline assignment: CDR1 SGHAT and CDR2 FQNNGV. V lost 2 bases and J 15 bases, leaving 17 bases between the germline ends. The CDR3 runs to 13 residues. CDR3 residues: CASSLMGTVKRFF. In DNA, the CDR3 is TGTGCCAGCAGCTTAATGGGGACTGTCAAAAGGTTCTTC. Variable domain in full (rest from reference TRBV11-2 and TRBJ2-1): EAGVAQSPRYKIIEKRQSVAFWCNPISGHATLYWYQQILGQGPKLLIQFQNNGVVDDSQLPKDRFSAERLKGVDSTLKIQPAKLEDSAVYLCASSLMGTVKRFFGPGTRLTVL.

This clone came up once. J is TRBJ2-1 and V is TRBV11-2; D is perhaps TRBD2 (5 bases). Germline V gene sequence: CDR1 SGHAT, CDR2 FQNNGV. Trimming stripped 6 bases from V and 2 bases from J, with 14 bases between. This CDR3 has 15 amino acids. The CDR3 region is CASSPDYIAYNEQFF. In DNA, the CDR3 is TGTGCCAGCAGTCCCGACTACATCGCCTACAATGAGCAGTTCTTC.

The chain recombines TRBV5-8 with TRBJ2-7; 8 bases fit TRBD1. The CDR3 is 15 amino acids. The V gene's germline CDR1 is SGHTS and CDR2 YDEGEE. Losses at the gene ends were 0 bases for V and 3 bases for J; bases not matched to a gene: 5. The CDR3 region has the DNA TGTGCCAGCAGCTTGGTCGGGACAGGATACTACGAGCAGTACTTC. This codes for CASSLVGTGYYEQYF.

The chain recombines TRBV5-4 with TRBJ2-5; tentative D call: TRBD2 (6 bases). CDR3 length: 15 residues. V was clipped by 0 bases and J by 1 base, with 10 bases between them. Per germline, CDR1 SGHNT and CDR2 YYREEE (reference sequence). CDR3 coding DNA: TGTGCCAGCAGCTTGGTTCGGGGACTCCAAGAGACCCAGTACTTC. It is translated as CASSLVRGLQETQYF.

The chain recombines TRBV29-1 with TRBJ1-2; 8 nucleotides agree with TRBD1. This CDR3 region has 14 residues. The germline V gene encodes CDR1 SQVTM and CDR2 ANQGSEA. The ends lost 0 bases at V and 3 bases at J; junction bases unmatched: 3. Written as DNA, the CDR3 is TGCAGCGTTGAAGAGTTACAGGGGGACTATGGCTACACCTTC. It specifies CSVEELQGDYGYTF.

The chain carries TRBV12-2 and TRBJ1-2; whether TRBD1, the table's D call, matches the DNA was not checked. TRBV12-2 is listed as a pseudogene. This CDR3 contains 13 residues. The DNA of the CDR3 is TGTGCAAGTCGCTTAGCCAGGGGCTATGGCTACACCTTC. It translates to CASRLARGYGYTF.

This clone was seen a handful of times. This chain joins TRBV5-1 and TRBJ2-3; 7 positions agree with TRBD1. The trim removed 3 bases at V and 1 base at J, leaving 2 bases unmatched. The CDR3 consists of 14 residues. Per the germline V gene, CDR1 is SGHRS and CDR2 is YFSETQ. The CDR3 sequence is CASSSTGRTDTQYF. In nucleotides, the CDR3 is TGCGCCAGCAGCTCGACAGGGCGCACAGATACGCAGTATTTT.

This clone has a handful of counts. J is TRBJ2-7 and V is TRBV6-2 or TRBV6-3, with 7 bases matching TRBD1. This CDR3 has 16 residues. V lost 5 bases, J lost 2 bases, and 12 bases stayed unmatched. CDR1 and CDR2 from the germline V gene are MNHEY and SVGEGT. The CDR3 here is CASSDYTGEFPYEQYF. In DNA, the CDR3 is TGTGCCAGCAGTGACTATACAGGGGAATTTCCCTACGAGCAGTACTTC.

The chain combines TRBV19 with TRBJ1-2; D unclear. V dropped 5 bases and J dropped 8 bases, with 15 bases sitting between them. The CDR3 has 13 residues. Germline V CDR1 and CDR2: LNHDA, SQIVND (reference sequence). The CDR3 DNA is TGTGCCAGTAGTCCTCCGAACGTCAGGGGCTACACCTTC. It yields the protein CASSPPNVRGYTF.

The J gene is TRBJ1-4, the V gene TRBV4-2, with 10 bases fitting TRBD1. This CDR3 region has 16 residues. The junction had 6 bases not matched to a gene; V was cut back by 2 bases and J by 6 bases. Per the germline V gene, CDR1 is LGHNA and CDR2 is YNFKEQ. CDR3: CASSQSPGTGDEKLFF. The CDR3 coding sequence is TGTGCCAGCAGCCAAAGCCCCGGGACAGGGGATGAAAAACTGTTTTTT.

The V gene is TRBV10-3, the J gene TRBJ2-1; D is possibly TRBD1 (6 bases). Germline V gives CDR1 ENHRY, CDR2 SYGVKD. Deletions cut 6 bases from V and 10 bases from J, with 10 bases between. The CDR3 length is 11 residues. CDR3 sequence reads: CAISAGTEQFF. CDR3 nucleotide sequence: TGTGCCATCAGCGCCGGGACAGAGCAGTTCTTC.

This clone came up a few times. The rearrangement joins TRBV27 to TRBJ2-1; 8 positions match TRBD2. Germline V gene data show CDR1 as MNHEY and CDR2 as SMNVEV (reference sequence). CDR3 length: 15 amino acids. The V segment lost 6 bases and the J segment 7 bases; nucleotides outside the gene matches: 11. As DNA, the CDR3 is TGTGCCAGCAGGGATGAGGGGACTAGATCGAATGAGCAGTTCTTC. As protein: CASRDEGTRSNEQFF.

The chain is built from TRBV7-3 and TRBJ2-1; 8 bases match TRBD2. In germline, CDR1 is SGHTA, CDR2 FQGTGA. The CDR3 consists of 15 residues. V was clipped by 7 bases and J by 6 bases; unmatched bases: 11. The CDR3 region is CASISGTRRGNEQFF. The CDR3 nucleotides read TGTGCCAGCATCTCCGGGACTAGGAGGGGCAATGAGCAGTTCTTC.

V is TRBV3-1 (or the pseudogene TRBV3-2) and J is TRBJ1-1; 7 nucleotides agree with TRBD1. The CDR3 is 13 amino acids. Losses at the gene ends were 0 bases for V and 9 bases for J; bases not matched to a gene: 4. CDR1 LGHDT and CDR2 YNNKEL come from the germline V gene (reference sequence). DNA of the CDR3: TGTGCCAGCAGCCAAGATATGAGGGGGCAAGCTTTCTTT. Its translation is CASSQDMRGQAFF.

The V and J genes are TRBV6-8 and TRBJ2-3, with 7 bases matching TRBD1. CDR3 length: 17 residues. Trimming removed 5 bases from V and 0 bases from J; junction bases left unmatched: 11. From germline, CDR1 is MNHGY and CDR2 SAAAGT. CDR3: CASSIPRKGASTDTQYF. The CDR3 nucleotides read TGTGCCAGCAGTATCCCAAGAAAGGGGGCAAGCACAGATACGCAGTATTTT.

Only one count was recorded for this clone. The chain joins TRBV10-3 to TRBJ2-2, with D possibly matching TRBD1 (6 bases). The germline gives CDR1 ENHRY, CDR2 SYGVKD. The ends were cut back, 9 bases at V and 2 bases at J, with 10 bases in the middle. There are 13 residues in the CDR3. CDR3 loop: CAITGTNTGELFF. CDR3 DNA: TGTGCCATTACAGGGACCAACACCGGGGAGCTGTTTTTT.

V gene TRBV18 combines with J gene TRBJ1-5; the D gene is possibly TRBD1 (5 bases). Per the germline V gene, CDR1 is KGHSH and CDR2 is LQKENI. The CDR3 covers 16 residues. V was clipped by 5 bases and J by 1 base, with 15 bases between them. The CDR3 DNA reads TGTGCCAGCTCAAAATCCGGGACTCTAAGCAATCAGCCCCAGCATTTT. Protein product: CASSKSGTLSNQPQHF.

In this sample, this clone turned up once. The chain recombines TRBV9 with TRBJ1-2; the match to TRBD1 covers 7 bases. Germline V gives CDR1 SGDLS, CDR2 YYNGEE. The V and J ends lost 0 bases and 5 bases, in that order; junction bases with no gene match: 4. This CDR3 is 14 amino acids long. CDR3 bases: TGTGCCAGCAGCGTAGATAGGGGGCGATATGGCTACACCTTC. Translating it yields CASSVDRGRYGYTF.

The V and J genes are TRBV19 and TRBJ1-4; TRBD1 is a possible D gene (6 bases). V was cut by 6 bases and J by 6 bases, with 17 bases left in between. Germline CDR1 and CDR2: LNHDA and SQIVND (reference sequence). The CDR3 is 15 residues long. In nucleotides, the CDR3 is TGTGCCAGTAGACGAACAGGGCGGCGGGATGAAAAACTGTTTTTT. It codes for CASRRTGRRDEKLFF.

This clone was seen repeatedly, ten times or more. The genes are TRBV19 and TRBJ2-7, with 7 bases that match TRBD2. Trimming took 4 bases from V and 6 from J; bases not matched to a gene: 12. The germline CDR1 and CDR2 sequences are LNHDA and SQIVND (reference sequence). This CDR3 is 15 amino acids long. CDR3 in amino acids: CASSNRTLREGEQYF. DNA of the CDR3: TGTGCCAGTAGTAATCGGACGCTAAGGGAGGGCGAGCAGTACTTC.

This clone was seen at least ten times. The chain uses TRBV10-3 and TRBJ1-1; D is unclear. Between the trimmed V and J ends, which lost 0 bases and 1 base, there was a span of 6 bases. CDR1 is ENHRY, CDR2 SYGVKD, per germline. The CDR3 is 14 residues long. The CDR3 DNA reads TGTGCCATCAGTGAGTCTCCCGGGAACACTGAAGCTTTCTTT. This encodes CAISESPGNTEAFF.

The rearrangement links TRBV28 to TRBJ2-3; weak D call: TRBD1 (5 bases). The V end lost 5 bases, the J end lost 0 bases, and 15 bases lay between the germline ends. CDR1 is MDHEN and CDR2 is SYDVKM in the germline V gene. The CDR3 covers 16 residues. The CDR3 DNA follows: TGTGCCAGCAGTCCCCTTTCGACAGTAAGCACAGATACGCAGTATTTT. Its translation is CASSPLSTVSTDTQYF.

The V call is TRBV28, the J call TRBJ2-2; TRBD1 matches at 7 bases. There are 15 residues in the CDR3. J gave up 3 bases and V 6 bases, and 7 bases lay outside the gene matches. Germline values: CDR1 MDHEN, CDR2 SYDVKM. The CDR3 DNA reads as TGTGCCAGCAGGGAAGGGGGCTTAGACACCGGGGAGCTGTTTTTT. It is translated as CASREGGLDTGELFF.